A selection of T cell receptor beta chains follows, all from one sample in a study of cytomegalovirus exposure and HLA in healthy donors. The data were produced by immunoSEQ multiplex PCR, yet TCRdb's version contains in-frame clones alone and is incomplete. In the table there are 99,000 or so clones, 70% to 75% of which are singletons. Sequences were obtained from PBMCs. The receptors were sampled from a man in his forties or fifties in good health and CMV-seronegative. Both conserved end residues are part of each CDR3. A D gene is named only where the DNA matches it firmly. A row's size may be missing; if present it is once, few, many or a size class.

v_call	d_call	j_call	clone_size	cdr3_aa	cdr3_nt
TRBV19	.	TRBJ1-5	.	CASSIQGTMKPQHF	TGTGCCAGTAGTATTCAGGGTACGATGAAGCCCCAGCATTTT
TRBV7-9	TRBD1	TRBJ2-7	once	CASSDRDRAGYEQYF	TGTGCCAGCAGCGACCGGGACAGGGCCGGCTACGAGCAGTACTTC
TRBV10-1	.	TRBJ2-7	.	CASSDRTTGIFNSYEQYF	TGCGCCAGCAGTGACCGAACTACAGGGATATTTAATTCCTACGAGCAGTACTTC
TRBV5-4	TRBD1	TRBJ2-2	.	CASGRTGSGTGELFF	TGTGCCAGCGGCCGGACAGGCTCAGGCACCGGGGAGCTGTTTTTT
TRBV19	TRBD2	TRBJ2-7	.	CASSLTGTSGTYEQYF	TGTGCCAGTAGTCTAACCGGGACTAGCGGGACCTACGAGCAGTACTTC
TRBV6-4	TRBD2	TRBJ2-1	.	CASSDSTAGGTNEQFF	TGTGCCAGCAGTGACTCGACAGCGGGAGGGACTAATGAGCAGTTCTTC
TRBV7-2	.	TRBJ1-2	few	CASSLGAQTNYGYTF	TGTGCCAGCAGCTTAGGGGCACAGACGAATTATGGCTACACCTTC
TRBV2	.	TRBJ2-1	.	CASSELGAGNLGNEQFF	TGTGCCAGCAGTGAATTAGGGGCAGGGAACCTCGGGAATGAGCAGTTCTTC
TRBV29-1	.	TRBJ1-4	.	CSVGSGVGEKLFF	TGCAGCGTTGGGTCAGGGGTTGGGGAAAAACTGTTTTTT
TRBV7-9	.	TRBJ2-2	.	CASNPRDTHTGELFF	TGTGCCAGCAACCCTCGGGACACGCACACCGGGGAGCTGTTTTTT
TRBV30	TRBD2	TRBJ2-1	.	CAWSVPAGGLDEQFF	TGTGCCTGGAGTGTACCCGCGGGAGGGCTGGATGAGCAGTTCTTC
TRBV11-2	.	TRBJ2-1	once	CASSPSGGDEQFF	TGTGCCAGCAGCCCCAGCGGAGGCGATGAGCAGTTCTTC
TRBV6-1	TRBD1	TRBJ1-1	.	CASRTGANTEAFF	TGTGCCAGCAGGACAGGGGCGAACACTGAAGCTTTCTTT
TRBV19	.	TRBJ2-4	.	CASSIELSGNQYF	TGTGCCAGTAGTATAGAACTTAGCGGAAATCAGTACTTC
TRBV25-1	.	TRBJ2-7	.	CASSESEEIKPYEQYF	TGTGCCAGCAGTGAATCAGAGGAAATAAAGCCGTACGAGCAGTACTTC
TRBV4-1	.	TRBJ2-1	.	CASSQRVRSELDNEQFF	TGCGCCAGCAGCCAACGGGTTCGGTCGGAGCTAGACAATGAGCAGTTCTTC
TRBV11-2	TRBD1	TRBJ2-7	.	CASSLSHGDRSDYEQYF	TGTGCCAGCAGCTTATCCCACGGGGACAGGAGCGACTACGAGCAGTACTTC
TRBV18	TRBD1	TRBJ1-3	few	CASSGTGAGNTIYF	TGTGCCAGCTCAGGGACAGGGGCTGGAAACACCATATATTTT
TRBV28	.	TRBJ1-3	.	CASIHRRRRNTIYF	TGTGCCAGCATACACAGGCGTCGTCGAAACACCATATATTTT
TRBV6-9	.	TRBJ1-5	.	CASSYSGWGGQPQHF	TGTGCCAGCAGTTATTCAGGTTGGGGAGGGCAGCCCCAGCATTTT
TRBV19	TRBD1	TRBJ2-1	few	CASSIEDRGPPRVFF	TGTGCCAGTAGTATCGAGGACAGGGGTCCTCCCCGGGTGTTCTTC
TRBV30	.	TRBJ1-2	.	CAWSWAGGERGGYTF	TGTGCCTGGAGTTGGGCGGGAGGGGAGAGAGGTGGCTACACCTTC
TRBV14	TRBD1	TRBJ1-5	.	CASSQNSEGGQRGPQHF	TGTGCCAGCAGCCAAAATAGCGAAGGGGGCCAAAGGGGGCCCCAGCATTTT
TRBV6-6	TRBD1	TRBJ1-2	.	CASSTGGSNYGYTF	TGTGCCAGCAGTACAGGGGGCTCTAACTATGGCTACACCTTC
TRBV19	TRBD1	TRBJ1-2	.	CASRNRGFYGYTF	TGTGCCAGTAGGAACAGGGGTTTCTATGGCTACACCTTC
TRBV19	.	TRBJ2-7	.	CASSTNPGLNSYEQYF	TGTGCCAGTAGTACGAACCCGGGACTCAACTCCTACGAGCAGTACTTC
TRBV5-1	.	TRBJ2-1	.	CASSLPQGYNEQFF	TGCGCCAGCAGTCTACCACAGGGATACAATGAGCAGTTCTTC
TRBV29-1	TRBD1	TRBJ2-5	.	CSVPGDRAETQYF	TGCAGCGTCCCCGGGGACAGGGCCGAGACCCAGTACTTC
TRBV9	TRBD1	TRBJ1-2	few	CASSVDEGQPWDGYTF	TGTGCCAGCAGCGTAGACGAGGGACAGCCCTGGGATGGCTACACCTTC
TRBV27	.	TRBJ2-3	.	CASSFHQDTDTQYF	TGTGCCAGCAGTTTTCACCAGGACACAGATACGCAGTATTTT
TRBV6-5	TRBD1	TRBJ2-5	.	CASSDSRGLKETQYF	TGTGCCAGCAGTGACTCCAGGGGGCTGAAGGAGACCCAGTACTTC
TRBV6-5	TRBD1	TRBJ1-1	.	CASSYRDRGRTTEAFF	TGTGCCAGCAGTTACCGGGACAGGGGGCGAACCACTGAAGCTTTCTTT
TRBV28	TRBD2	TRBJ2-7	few	CASSSILAGVYEQYF	TGTGCCAGCAGTTCCATACTAGCGGGCGTCTACGAGCAGTACTTC
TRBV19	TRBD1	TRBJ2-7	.	CASSPWTGAYEQYF	TGTGCCAGTAGTCCGTGGACAGGGGCCTACGAGCAGTACTTC
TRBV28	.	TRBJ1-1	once	CASRGGSWGVEAFF	TGTGCCAGCAGGGGGGGATCGTGGGGGGTAGAAGCTTTCTTT
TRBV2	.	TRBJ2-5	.	CASLGEVTQYF	TGTGCCAGCTTAGGGGAAGTTACCCAGTACTTC
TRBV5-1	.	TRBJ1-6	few	CASSFQTGNNSPLHF	TGCGCCAGCAGCTTCCAGACAGGCAATAATTCACCCCTCCACTTT
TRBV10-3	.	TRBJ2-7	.	CAISDRGGAYEQYF	TGTGCCATCAGTGACCGGGGAGGTGCCTACGAGCAGTACTTC
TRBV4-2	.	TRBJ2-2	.	CASSQDSFGTGELFF	TGTGCCAGCAGCCAAGATTCGTTCGGCACCGGGGAGCTGTTTTTT
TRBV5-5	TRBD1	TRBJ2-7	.	CASSPSHRGFRSYEQYF	TGTGCCAGCAGCCCCTCCCACAGGGGATTTCGATCCTACGAGCAGTACTTC
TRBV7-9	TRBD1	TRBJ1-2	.	CASSPPTGAGYGYTF	TGTGCCAGCAGCCCCCCGACAGGGGCGGGCTATGGCTACACCTTC
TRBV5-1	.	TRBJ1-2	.	CASSPTIRENYGYTF	TGCGCCAGCAGCCCCACGATCCGGGAAAACTATGGCTACACCTTC
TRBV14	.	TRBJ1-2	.	CASSLDSTYGYTF	TGTGCCAGCAGCCTTGACAGCACCTATGGCTACACCTTC
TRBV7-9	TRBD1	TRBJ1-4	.	CASSLLGGDSEKLFF	TGTGCCAGCAGCTTACTAGGGGGCGACAGTGAAAAACTGTTTTTT
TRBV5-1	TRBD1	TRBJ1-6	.	CASSLVGQGDNSPLHF	TGCGCCAGCAGCTTGGTGGGACAGGGGGATAATTCACCCCTCCACTTT
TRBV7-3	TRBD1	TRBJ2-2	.	CASSTMTGLQTGELFF	TGTGCCAGCAGCACCATGACAGGGCTTCAGACCGGGGAGCTGTTTTTT
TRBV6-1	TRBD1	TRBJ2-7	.	CASSDIWGQGSYEQYF	TGTGCCAGCAGTGATATCTGGGGACAGGGATCCTACGAGCAGTACTTC
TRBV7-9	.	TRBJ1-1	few	CASSLGGNAEAFF	TGTGCCAGCAGCTTAGGAGGGAACGCTGAAGCTTTCTTT
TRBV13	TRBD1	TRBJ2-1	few	CASSPGGSQAYNEQFF	TGTGCCAGCAGCCCAGGGGGTAGTCAAGCATACAATGAGCAGTTCTTC
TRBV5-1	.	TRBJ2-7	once	CASRGHSYEQYF	TGCGCCAGCCGAGGACACTCCTACGAGCAGTACTTC
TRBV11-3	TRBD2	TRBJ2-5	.	CASSPDGGGQETQYF	TGTGCCAGCAGCCCCGATGGGGGGGGCCAAGAGACCCAGTACTTC
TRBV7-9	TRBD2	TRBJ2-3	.	CASSPRVAGGSTDTQYF	TGTGCCAGCAGCCCGAGGGTAGCGGGGGGGAGCACAGATACGCAGTATTTT
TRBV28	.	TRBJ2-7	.	CASRRQVNSYEQYF	TGTGCCAGCAGGAGACAGGTCAACTCCTACGAGCAGTACTTC
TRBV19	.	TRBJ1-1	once	CASSISGYTEAFF	TGTGCCAGTAGTATCTCAGGGTACACTGAAGCTTTCTTT
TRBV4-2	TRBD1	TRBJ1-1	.	CASSQEKGAPEAFF	TGTGCCAGCAGCCAAGAAAAGGGGGCCCCTGAAGCTTTCTTT
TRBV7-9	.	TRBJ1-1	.	CASSLEQANTEAFF	TGTGCCAGCAGCTTAGAACAGGCAAACACTGAAGCTTTCTTT
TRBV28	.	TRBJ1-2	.	CASTTYGGDNGYTF	TGTGCCAGCACCACGTATGGGGGGGACAATGGCTACACCTTC